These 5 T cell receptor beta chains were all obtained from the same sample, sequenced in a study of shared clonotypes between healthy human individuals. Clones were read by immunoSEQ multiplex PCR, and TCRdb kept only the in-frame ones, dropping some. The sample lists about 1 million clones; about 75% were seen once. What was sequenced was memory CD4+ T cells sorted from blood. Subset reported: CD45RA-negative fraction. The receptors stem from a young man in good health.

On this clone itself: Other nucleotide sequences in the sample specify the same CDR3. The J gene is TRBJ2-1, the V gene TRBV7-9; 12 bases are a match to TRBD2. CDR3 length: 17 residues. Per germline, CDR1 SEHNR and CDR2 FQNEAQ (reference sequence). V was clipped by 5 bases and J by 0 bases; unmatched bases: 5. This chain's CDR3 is CASSPGLAGSSYNEQFF. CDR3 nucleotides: TGTGCCAGCAGCCCCGGACTAGCGGGAAGCTCCTACAATGAGCAGTTCTTC.

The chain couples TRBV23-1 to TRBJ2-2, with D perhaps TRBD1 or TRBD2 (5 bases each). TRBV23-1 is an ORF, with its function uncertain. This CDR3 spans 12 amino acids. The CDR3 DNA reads TGCCGGAACTGGGACCAGCCCGGGGAGCTGTTTTTT. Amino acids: CRNWDQPGELFF.

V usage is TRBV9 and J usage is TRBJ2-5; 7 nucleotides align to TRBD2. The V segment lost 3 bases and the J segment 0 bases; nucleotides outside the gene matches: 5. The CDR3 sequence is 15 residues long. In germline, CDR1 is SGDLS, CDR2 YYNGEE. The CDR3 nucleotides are TGTGCCAGCAGCGCAGAAGGGACTAACCAAGAGACCCAGTACTTC. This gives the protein CASSAEGTNQETQYF.

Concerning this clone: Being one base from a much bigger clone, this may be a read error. The CDR3 region is CASSENRGQETQYF. In nucleotides, the CDR3 is TGTGCCAGCAGTGAAAACAGGGGCCAAGAGACCCAGTACTTC. This rearrangement joins TRBV2 to TRBJ2-5, with 7 nucleotides matching TRBD1. Germline CDR1 reads SNHLY; CDR2 reads FYNNEI. CDR3 size: 14 residues. The V and J ends lost 2 bases and 1 base, in that order; junction bases with no gene match: 1.

CDR3 DNA sequence: TGTGCCAGCAGTGAATCAGGGTATCAGCCCCAGCATTTT. It translates to CASSESGYQPQHF. The rearrangement uses TRBV6-1 and TRBJ1-5, with a possible D match to TRBD1 (5 bases). Trimming removed 2 bases from V and 5 bases from J, with 7 bases in between. CDR1 is MNHNS, CDR2 SASEGT, per germline. The CDR3 has 13 amino acids.